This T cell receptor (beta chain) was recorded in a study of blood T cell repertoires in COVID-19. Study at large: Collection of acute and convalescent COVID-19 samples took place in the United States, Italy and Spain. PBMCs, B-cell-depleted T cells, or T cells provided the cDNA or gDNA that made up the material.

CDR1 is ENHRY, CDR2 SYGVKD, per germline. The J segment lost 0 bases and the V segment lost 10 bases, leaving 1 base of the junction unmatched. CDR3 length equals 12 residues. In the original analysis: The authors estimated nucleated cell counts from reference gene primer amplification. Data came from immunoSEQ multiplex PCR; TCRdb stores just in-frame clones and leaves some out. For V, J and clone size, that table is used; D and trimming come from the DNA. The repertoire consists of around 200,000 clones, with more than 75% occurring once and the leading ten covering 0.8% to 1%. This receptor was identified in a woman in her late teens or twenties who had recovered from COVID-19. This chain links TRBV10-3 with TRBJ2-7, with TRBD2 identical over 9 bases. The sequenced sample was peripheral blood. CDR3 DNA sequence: TGTGCCACAGCGGGGGGCTCCTACGAGCAGTACTTC. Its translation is CATAGGSYEQYF.